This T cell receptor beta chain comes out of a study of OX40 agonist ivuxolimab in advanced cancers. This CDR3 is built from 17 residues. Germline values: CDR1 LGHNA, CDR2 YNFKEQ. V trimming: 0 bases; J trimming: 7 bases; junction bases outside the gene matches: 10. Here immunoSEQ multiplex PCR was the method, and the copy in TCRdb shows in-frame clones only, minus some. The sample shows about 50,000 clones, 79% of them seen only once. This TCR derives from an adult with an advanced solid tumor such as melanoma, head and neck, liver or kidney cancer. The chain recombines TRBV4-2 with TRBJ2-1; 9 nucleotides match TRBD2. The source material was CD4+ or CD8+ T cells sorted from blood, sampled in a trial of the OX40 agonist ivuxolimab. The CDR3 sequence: CASSQDDGGRAGNEQFF. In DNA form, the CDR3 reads TGTGCCAGCAGCCAAGATGATGGCGGGAGGGCCGGGAATGAGCAGTTCTTC.